This record concerns one T cell receptor beta chain sequence. The sample originates from a study of blood T cell repertoires in COVID-19. Study overall: Italy, Spain and the United States were the sources of the convalescent and acute COVID-19 samples. The analysed material was cDNA or gDNA that came from T cells, B-cell-depleted T cells, or PBMCs.

In the study's own analysis: Amplifying reference gene primers gave estimates of nucleated cell counts. Sequencing was performed with immunoSEQ multiplex PCR; in TCRdb, only in-frame clones are kept and a portion is missing. The DNA was the basis for D and trimming; V, J and clone size are from that table. The sample includes under 150,000 clones, roughly 85% of them seen just once. The sequence came from a man aged 55 to 70 with acute or convalescent COVID-19. Specimen: peripheral blood.

CDR3 in DNA: TGCGCCAGCAGCCTTAACTTGGAGTCCTACGAGCAGTACTTC. Translating it yields CASSLNLESYEQYF. This chain uses TRBV4-3 with TRBJ2-7; D is undetermined. Germline CDR1 reads LGHNA; CDR2 reads YSLEER. Trimming pared 4 bases from V and 1 base from J, leaving 11 bases between. This CDR3 is 14 amino acids long.